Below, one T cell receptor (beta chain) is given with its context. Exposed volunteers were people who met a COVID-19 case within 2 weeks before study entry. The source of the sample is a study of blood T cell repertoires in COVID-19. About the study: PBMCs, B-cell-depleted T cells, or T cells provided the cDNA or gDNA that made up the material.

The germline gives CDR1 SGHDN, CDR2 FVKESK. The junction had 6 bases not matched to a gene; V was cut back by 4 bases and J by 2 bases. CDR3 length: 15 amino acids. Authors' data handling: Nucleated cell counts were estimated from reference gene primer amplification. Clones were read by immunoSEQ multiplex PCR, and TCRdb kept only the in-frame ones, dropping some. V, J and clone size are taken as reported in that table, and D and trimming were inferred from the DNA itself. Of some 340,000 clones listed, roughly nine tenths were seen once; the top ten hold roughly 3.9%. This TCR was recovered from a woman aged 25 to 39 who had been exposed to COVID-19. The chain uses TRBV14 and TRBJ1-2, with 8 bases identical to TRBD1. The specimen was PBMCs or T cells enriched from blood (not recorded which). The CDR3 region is CASSLRQGQNYGYTF. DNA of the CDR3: TGTGCCAGCAGCCTACGACAGGGGCAAAACTATGGCTACACCTTC.